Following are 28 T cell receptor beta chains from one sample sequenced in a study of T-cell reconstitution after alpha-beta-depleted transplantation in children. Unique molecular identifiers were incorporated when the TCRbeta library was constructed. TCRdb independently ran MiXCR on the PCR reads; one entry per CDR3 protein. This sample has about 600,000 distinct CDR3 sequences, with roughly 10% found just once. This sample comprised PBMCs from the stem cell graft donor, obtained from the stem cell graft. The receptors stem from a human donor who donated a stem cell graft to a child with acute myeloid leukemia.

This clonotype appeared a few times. The CDR3 DNA reads as TGTGCCACCAGTGATTCCGGGGGAATCGGGAGAGGGGAAAATGAGCAGTTCTTC. Protein sequence: CATSDSGGIGRGENEQFF. The chain joins TRBV24-1 to TRBJ2-1; a weak D match, TRBD2 (6 bases). Trimming took 2 bases from V and 7 from J, leaving 23 bases between them. CDR3 size: 18 residues. Germline values: CDR1 KGHDR, CDR2 SFDVKD.

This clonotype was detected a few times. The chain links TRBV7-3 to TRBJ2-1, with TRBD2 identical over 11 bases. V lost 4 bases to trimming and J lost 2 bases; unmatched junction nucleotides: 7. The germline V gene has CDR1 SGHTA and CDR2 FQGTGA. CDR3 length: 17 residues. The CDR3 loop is CASSSPLAGGPYNEQFF. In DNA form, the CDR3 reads TGTGCCAGCAGCTCCCCCTTAGCGGGAGGGCCCTACAATGAGCAGTTCTTC.

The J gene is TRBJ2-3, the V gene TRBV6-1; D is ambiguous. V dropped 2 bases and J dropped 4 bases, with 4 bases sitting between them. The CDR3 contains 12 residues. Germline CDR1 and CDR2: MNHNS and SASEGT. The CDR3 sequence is CASSEHADTQYF. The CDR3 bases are TGTGCCAGCAGTGAACACGCAGATACGCAGTATTTT.

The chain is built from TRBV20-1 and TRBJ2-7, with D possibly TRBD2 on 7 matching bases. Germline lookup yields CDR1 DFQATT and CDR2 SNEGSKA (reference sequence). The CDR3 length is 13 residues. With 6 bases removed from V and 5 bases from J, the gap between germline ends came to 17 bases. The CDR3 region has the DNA TGCAGTGCATGGGACGGAGGGGGGGACGAGCAGTACTTC. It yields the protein CSAWDGGGDEQYF.

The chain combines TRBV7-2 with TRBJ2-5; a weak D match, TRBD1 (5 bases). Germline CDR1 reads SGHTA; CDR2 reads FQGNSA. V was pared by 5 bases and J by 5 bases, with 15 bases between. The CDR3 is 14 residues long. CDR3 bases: TGTGCCAGCAGCCACGACAGTCCCGGGGAGACCCAGTACTTC. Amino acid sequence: CASSHDSPGETQYF.

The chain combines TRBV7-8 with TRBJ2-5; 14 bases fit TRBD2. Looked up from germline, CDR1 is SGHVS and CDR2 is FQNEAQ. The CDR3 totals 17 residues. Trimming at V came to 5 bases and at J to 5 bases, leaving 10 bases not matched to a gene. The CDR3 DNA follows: TGTGCCAGCAGCACTTACCGACTAGCGGGAGGGCACGAGACCCAGTACTTC. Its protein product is CASSTYRLAGGHETQYF.

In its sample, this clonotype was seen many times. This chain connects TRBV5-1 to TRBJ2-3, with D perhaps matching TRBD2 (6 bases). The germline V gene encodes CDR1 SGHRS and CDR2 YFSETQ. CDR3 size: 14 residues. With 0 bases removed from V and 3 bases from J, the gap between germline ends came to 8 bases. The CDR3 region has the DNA TGCGCCAGCAGCTTGGAGGCGGGGACAGATACGCAGTATTTT. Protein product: CASSLEAGTDTQYF.

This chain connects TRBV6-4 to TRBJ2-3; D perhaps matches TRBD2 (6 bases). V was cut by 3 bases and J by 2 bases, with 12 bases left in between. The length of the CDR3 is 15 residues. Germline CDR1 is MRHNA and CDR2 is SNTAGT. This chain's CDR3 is CASSDRGKNTDTQYF. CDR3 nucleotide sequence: TGTGCCAGCAGTGATCGCGGGAAAAACACAGATACGCAGTATTTT.

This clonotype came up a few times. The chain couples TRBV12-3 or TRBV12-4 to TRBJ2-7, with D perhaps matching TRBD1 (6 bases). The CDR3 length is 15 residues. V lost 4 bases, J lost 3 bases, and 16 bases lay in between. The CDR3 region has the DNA TGTGCCAGCAGTTGGCCTCAGGGGAGCATCTACGAGCAGTACTTC. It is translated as CASSWPQGSIYEQYF.

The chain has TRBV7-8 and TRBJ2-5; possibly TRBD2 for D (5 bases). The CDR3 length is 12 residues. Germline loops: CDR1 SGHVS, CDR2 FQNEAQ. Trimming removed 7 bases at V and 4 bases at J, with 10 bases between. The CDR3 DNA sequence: TGTGCCAGCACGGAGACTACAGAGACCCAGTACTTC. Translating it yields CASTETTETQYF.

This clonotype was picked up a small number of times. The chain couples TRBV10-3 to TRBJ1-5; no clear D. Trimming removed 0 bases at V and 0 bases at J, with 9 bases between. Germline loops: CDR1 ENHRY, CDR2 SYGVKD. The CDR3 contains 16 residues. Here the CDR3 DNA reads TGTGCCATCAGTGAGTCGAACACAGATAGCAATCAGCCCCAGCATTTT. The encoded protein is CAISESNTDSNQPQHF.

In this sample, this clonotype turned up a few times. The CDR3 region has the DNA TGCAGTGCTACCGGACTAGCGGGAGGTACGGAGCAGTACTTC. Amino acid sequence: CSATGLAGGTEQYF. The genes are TRBV20-1 and TRBJ2-7, with 14 bases aligning to TRBD2. V dropped 4 bases and J dropped 7; count of bases not matched to a gene: 6. Germline assignment: CDR1 DFQATT and CDR2 SNEGSKA (reference sequence). There are 14 residues in the CDR3.

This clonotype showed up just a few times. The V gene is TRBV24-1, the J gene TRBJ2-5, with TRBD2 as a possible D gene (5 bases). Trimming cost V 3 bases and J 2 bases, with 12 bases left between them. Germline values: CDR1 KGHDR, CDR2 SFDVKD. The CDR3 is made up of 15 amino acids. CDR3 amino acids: CATSDIAGPQETQYF. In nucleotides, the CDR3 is TGTGCCACCAGTGATATTGCGGGTCCTCAAGAGACCCAGTACTTC.

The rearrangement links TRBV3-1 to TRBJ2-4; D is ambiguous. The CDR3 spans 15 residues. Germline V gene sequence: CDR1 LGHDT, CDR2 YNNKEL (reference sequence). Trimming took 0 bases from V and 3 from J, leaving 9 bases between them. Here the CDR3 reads CASSQEGLVKNIQYF. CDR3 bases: TGTGCCAGCAGCCAAGAGGGCCTGGTCAAAAACATTCAGTACTTC.

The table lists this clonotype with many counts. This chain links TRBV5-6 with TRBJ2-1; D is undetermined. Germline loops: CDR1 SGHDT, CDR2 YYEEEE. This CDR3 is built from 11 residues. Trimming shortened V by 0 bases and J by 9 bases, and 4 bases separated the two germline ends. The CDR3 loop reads CASSLASEQFF. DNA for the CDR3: TGTGCCAGCAGCTTGGCTAGTGAGCAGTTCTTC.

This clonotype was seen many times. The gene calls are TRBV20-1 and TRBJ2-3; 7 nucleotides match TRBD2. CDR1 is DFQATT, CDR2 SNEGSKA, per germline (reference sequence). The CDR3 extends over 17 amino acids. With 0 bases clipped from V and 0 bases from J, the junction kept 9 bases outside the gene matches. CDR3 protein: CSARDFSRDYSTDTQYF. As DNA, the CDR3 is TGCAGTGCTAGAGATTTCTCGAGGGACTATAGCACAGATACGCAGTATTTT.

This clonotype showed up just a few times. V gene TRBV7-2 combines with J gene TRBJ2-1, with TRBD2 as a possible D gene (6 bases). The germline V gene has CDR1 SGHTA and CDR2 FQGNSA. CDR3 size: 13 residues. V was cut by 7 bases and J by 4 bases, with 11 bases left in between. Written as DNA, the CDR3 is TGTGCCAGCATTCTCAGCGGGTACAATGAGCAGTTCTTC. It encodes CASILSGYNEQFF.

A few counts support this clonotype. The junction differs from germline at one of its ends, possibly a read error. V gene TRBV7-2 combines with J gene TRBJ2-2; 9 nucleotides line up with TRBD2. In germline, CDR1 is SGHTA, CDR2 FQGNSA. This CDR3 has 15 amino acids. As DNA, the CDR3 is TGTGCCAGCAGGTTAGCGGGAGTCGGAACCGGGGAGCTGTTTTTT. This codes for CASRLAGVGTGELFF.

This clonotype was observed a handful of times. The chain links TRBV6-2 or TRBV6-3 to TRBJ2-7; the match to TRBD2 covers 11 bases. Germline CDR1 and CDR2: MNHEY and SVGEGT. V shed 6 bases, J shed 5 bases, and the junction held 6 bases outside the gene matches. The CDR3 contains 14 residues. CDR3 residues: CASRLSGRGNEQYF. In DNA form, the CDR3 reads TGTGCCAGCAGACTTAGCGGGAGGGGCAACGAGCAGTACTTC.

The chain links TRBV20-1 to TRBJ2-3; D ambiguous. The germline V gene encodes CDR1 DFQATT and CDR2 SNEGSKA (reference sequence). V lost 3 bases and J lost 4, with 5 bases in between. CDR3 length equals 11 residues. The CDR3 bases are TGCAGTGCTAGTTTGCCAGATACGCAGTATTTT. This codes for CSASLPDTQYF.

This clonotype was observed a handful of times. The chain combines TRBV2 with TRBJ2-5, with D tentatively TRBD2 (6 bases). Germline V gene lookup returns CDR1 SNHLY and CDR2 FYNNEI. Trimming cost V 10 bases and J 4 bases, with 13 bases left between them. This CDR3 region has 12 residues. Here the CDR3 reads CATRLGGETQYF. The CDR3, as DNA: TGTGCCACCCGGCTGGGGGGAGAGACCCAGTACTTC.

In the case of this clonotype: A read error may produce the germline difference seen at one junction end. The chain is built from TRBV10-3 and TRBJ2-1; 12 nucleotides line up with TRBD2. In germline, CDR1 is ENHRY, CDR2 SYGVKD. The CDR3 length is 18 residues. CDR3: CTISEELGRTSGNNEQFF. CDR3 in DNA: TGTACCATCAGTGAGGAGTTGGGTAGGACTAGCGGGAACAATGAGCAGTTCTTC.

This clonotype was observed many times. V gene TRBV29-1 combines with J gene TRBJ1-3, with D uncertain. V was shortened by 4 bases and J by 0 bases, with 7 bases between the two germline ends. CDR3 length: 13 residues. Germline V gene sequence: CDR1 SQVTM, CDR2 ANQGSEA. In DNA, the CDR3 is TGCAGCGTTGCCGAGAGCTCTGGAAACACCATATATTTT. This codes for CSVAESSGNTIYF.

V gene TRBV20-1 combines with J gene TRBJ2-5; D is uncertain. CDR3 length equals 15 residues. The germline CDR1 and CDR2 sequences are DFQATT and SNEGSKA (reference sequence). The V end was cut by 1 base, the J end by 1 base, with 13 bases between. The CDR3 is CSARGEEAAQETQYF. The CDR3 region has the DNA TGCAGTGCTAGAGGGGAAGAGGCAGCCCAAGAGACCCAGTACTTC.

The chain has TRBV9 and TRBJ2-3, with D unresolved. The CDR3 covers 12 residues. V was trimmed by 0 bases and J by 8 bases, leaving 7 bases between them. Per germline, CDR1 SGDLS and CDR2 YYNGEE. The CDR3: CASSVEESTQYF. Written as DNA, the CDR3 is TGTGCCAGCAGCGTAGAAGAGAGTACGCAGTATTTT.

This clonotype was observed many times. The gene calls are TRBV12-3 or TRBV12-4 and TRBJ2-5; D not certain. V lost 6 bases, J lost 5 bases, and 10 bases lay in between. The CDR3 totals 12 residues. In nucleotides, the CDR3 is TGTGCCAGCAGCCTGCGCCGGGAGACCCAGTACTTC. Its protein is CASSLRRETQYF.

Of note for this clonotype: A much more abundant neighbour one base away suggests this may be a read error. The CDR3 DNA sequence: TGCGCCAGCAGCCAAAGCGAGGGCGAGCAGTACTTC. It yields the protein CASSQSEGEQYF. The V call is TRBV5-1, the J call TRBJ2-7; D may be TRBD2 (5 bases). The CDR3 has 12 amino acids. Germline values: CDR1 SGHRS, CDR2 YFSETQ. The germline V and J ends were trimmed by 4 bases and 6 bases, with 11 bases remaining between them.

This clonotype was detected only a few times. CDR3 DNA sequence: TGTGCCAGCAGACCTATGGGGGAAGGTGCTTACAATGAGCAGTTCTTC. Translated, it gives CASRPMGEGAYNEQFF. The chain has TRBV2 and TRBJ2-1, with D perhaps being TRBD1 or TRBD2 (5 bases each). This CDR3 contains 16 residues. Trimming took 6 bases from V and 4 from J, leaving 19 bases between them. In germline, CDR1 is SNHLY, CDR2 FYNNEI.